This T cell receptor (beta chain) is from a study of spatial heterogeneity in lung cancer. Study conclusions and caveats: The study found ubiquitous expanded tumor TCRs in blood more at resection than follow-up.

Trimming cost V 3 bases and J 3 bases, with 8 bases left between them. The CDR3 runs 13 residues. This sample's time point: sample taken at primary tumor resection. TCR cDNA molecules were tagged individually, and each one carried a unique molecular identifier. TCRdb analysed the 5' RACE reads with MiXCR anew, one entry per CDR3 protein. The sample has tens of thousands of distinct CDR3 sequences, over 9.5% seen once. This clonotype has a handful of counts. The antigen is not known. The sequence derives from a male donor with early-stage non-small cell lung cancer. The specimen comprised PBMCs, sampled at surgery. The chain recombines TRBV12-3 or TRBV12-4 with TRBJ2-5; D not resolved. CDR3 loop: CASSFSGEETQYF. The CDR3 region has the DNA TGTGCCAGCAGTTTTTCTGGGGAAGAGACCCAGTACTTC.